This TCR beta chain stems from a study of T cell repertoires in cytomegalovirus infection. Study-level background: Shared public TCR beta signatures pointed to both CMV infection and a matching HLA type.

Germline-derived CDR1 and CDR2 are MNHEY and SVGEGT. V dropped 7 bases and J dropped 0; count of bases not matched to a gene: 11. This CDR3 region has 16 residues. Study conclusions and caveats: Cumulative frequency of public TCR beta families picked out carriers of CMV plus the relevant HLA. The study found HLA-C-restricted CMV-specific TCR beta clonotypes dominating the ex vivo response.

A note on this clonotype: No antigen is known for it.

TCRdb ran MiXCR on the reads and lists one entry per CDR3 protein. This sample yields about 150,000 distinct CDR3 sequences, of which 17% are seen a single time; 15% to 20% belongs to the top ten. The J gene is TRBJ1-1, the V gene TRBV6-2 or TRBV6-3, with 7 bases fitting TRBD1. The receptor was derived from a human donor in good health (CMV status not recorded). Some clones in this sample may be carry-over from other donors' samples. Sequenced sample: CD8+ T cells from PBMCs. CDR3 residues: CASTRDSSMLNTEAFF. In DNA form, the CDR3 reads TGTGCCAGCACCCGGGACAGTTCCATGTTGAACACTGAAGCTTTCTTT.